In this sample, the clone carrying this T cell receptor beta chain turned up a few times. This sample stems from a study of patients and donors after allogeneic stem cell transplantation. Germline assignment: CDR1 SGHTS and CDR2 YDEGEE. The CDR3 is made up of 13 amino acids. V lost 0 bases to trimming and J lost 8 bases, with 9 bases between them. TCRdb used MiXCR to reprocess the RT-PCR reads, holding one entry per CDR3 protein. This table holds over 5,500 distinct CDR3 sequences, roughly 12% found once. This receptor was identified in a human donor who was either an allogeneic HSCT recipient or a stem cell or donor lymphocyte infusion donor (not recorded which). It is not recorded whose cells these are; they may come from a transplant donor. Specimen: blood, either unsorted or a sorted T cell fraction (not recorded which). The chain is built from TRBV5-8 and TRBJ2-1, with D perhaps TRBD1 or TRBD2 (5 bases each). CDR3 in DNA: TGTGCCAGCAGCTTGGGGGGGACCGATGAGCAGTTCTTC. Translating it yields CASSLGGTDEQFF.